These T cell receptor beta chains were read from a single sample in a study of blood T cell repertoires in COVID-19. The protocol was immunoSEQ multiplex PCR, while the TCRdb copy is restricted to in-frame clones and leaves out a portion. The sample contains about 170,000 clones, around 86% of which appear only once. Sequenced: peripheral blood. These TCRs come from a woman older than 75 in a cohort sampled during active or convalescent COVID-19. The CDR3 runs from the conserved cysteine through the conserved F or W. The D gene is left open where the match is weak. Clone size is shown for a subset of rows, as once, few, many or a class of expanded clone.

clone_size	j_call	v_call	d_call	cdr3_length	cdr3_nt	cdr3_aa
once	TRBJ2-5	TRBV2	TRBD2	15	TGTGCCAGCAGTTCGAGGACTAGCGGGGAAGAGACCCAGTACTTC	CASSSRTSGEETQYF
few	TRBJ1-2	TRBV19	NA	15	TGTGCCAGTAGTATAGAGGGGAGGCCTAACTATGGCTACACCTTC	CASSIEGRPNYGYTF
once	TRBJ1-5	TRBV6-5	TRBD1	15	TGTGCCAGCAGTTATTCAGGGACAGTTAGTCAGCCCCAGCATTTT	CASSYSGTVSQPQHF
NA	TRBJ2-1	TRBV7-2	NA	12	TGTGCCAGCAGCCTAGGGCTCAATGAGCAGTTCTTC	CASSLGLNEQFF
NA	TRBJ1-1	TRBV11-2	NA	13	TGTGCCAGCAGCCCCCTTCCCGGGGCTGAAGCTTTCTTT	CASSPLPGAEAFF
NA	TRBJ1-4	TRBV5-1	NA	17	TGCGCCAGCAGCCGTGGGCCCGGCCCCCCAACTAATGAAAAACTGTTTTTT	CASSRGPGPPTNEKLFF
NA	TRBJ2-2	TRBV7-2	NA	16	TGTGCCAGCAGCTTAATAAGCGGGTTCGCCACCGGGGAGCTGTTTTTT	CASSLISGFATGELFF
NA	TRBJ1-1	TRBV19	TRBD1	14	TGTGCCAGTAGTACCTGGACAGGGAACACTGAAGCTTTCTTT	CASSTWTGNTEAFF
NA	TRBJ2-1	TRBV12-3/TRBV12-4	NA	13	TGTGCCAGCAGTCCCGGGGTCCTCAATGAGCAGTTCTTC	CASSPGVLNEQFF
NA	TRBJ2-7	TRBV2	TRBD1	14	TGTGCCAGCAGTGAGGGGACAGGGGTTTGGGAGCAGTACTTC	CASSEGTGVWEQYF
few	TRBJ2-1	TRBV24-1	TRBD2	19	TGTGCCACCAGTGAGCCTTGGACTAGCGGGGCCCAGGGGTGGAATGAGCAGTTCTTC	CATSEPWTSGAQGWNEQFF
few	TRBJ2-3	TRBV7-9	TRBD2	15	TGTGCCAGCAGCAACGGACTAGCGGGCACAGATACGCAGTATTTT	CASSNGLAGTDTQYF
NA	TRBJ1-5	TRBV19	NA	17	TGTGCCAGTAGTATATCTCTAGGGGGTTATAGCAATCAGCCCCAGCATTTT	CASSISLGGYSNQPQHF
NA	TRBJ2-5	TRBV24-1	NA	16	TGTGCCACCAGTGATTTGACGGGGGTTACGGGAGAGACCCAGTACTTC	CATSDLTGVTGETQYF
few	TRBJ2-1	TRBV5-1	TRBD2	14	TGCGCCAGCAGCTTGCGGGAGGGCCACAATGAGCAGTTCTTC	CASSLREGHNEQFF
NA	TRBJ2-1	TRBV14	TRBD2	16	TGTGCCAGCAGCCAAGCGCTAGCGGGGGGGCGTGTTGAGCAGTTCTTC	CASSQALAGGRVEQFF